This TCR beta chain emerged from a study of blood T cell repertoires in COVID-19. Study overall: From T cells, B-cell-depleted T cells, or PBMCs came the material, which was cDNA or gDNA.

Germline-derived CDR1 and CDR2 are MNHEY and SVGAGI. The CDR3 is made up of 15 amino acids. Trimming cost V 2 bases and J 6 bases, with 16 bases left between them. Original processing methods: Amplification of reference gene primers provided the estimated nucleated cell counts. This table comes from immunoSEQ multiplex PCR, and its TCRdb copy is limited to in-frame clones, with some not included. V and J calls and clone size follow that table, whereas D and trimming were derived from the DNA. The sample lists about 190,000 clones, approximately 86% seen once, with 2.5% to 3.5% in the top ten. This clone was seen a single time.

The rearrangement joins TRBV6-5 to TRBJ1-2; weak D call: TRBD1 (5 bases). This sequence originates from a man in his forties with active or convalescent COVID-19. Input material: peripheral blood. In DNA form, the CDR3 reads TGTGCCAGCAGTTACAATCTCAGGGCTAGAGATGGCTACACCTTC. Translated: CASSYNLRARDGYTF.